This passage covers 11 T cell receptor beta chains from one sample sequenced in a study of T cell repertoires in cytomegalovirus infection. TCRdb analysed the reads with MiXCR anew, one entry per CDR3 protein. The sample records some 270,000 distinct CDR3 sequences, 22% being singletons. Their recognized antigens are unknown. The starting material was cultured PBMCs, obtained from culture after CMV antigen stimulation. The origin of the receptors is a human donor in good health (CMV status not recorded). Some clones in this sample may be carry-over from other donors' samples.

The CDR3 region is CASSYRVSHSYEQYF. The CDR3 DNA sequence: TGTGCCAGCAGTTACAGGGTTTCTCACTCCTACGAGCAGTACTTC. The V gene is TRBV28, the J gene TRBJ2-7; possibly TRBD1 for D (6 bases). This CDR3 spans 15 amino acids. Germline CDR1 and CDR2: MDHEN and SYDVKM. V was clipped by 4 bases and J by 0 bases, with 13 bases between them.

The chain has TRBV4-3 and TRBJ2-1; no clear D gene. This CDR3 is 17 amino acids long. V lost 0 bases and J 7 bases, leaving 19 bases between the germline ends. Germline CDR1 and CDR2: LGHNA and YSLEER. CDR3 nucleotides: TGCGCCAGCAGCCAAGATTTAAGGGCGGTCGCTAGAAATGAGCAGTTCTTC. Encoded protein: CASSQDLRAVARNEQFF.

Many counts were recorded for this clonotype. The chain recombines TRBV6-2 or TRBV6-3 with TRBJ2-7; D gene ambiguous. The CDR3 extends over 13 amino acids. V lost 2 bases, J lost 2 bases, and 7 bases lay in between. The germline V gene has CDR1 MNHEY and CDR2 SVGEGT. The CDR3 spells CASSYGNTYEQYV. The CDR3, as DNA: TGTGCCAGCAGTTACGGCAACACCTACGAGCAGTACGTC.

The chain carries TRBV2 and TRBJ1-2; D is uncertain. The V gene lost 1 base and the J gene lost 3 bases, with 15 bases spanning the gap. Looked up from germline, CDR1 is SNHLY and CDR2 is FYNNEI. CDR3 length equals 16 residues. DNA of the CDR3: TGTGCCAGCAGTGAAGAGACGTCCTCTAGCTACTATGGCTACACCTTC. Translation gives CASSEETSSSYYGYTF.

This clonotype was seen more than once but under ten times. The rearrangement uses TRBV6-2 or TRBV6-3 and TRBJ1-5, with D maybe TRBD1 (6 bases). Between the trimmed V and J ends, which lost 0 bases and 0 bases, there was a span of 15 bases. The length of the CDR3 is 18 residues. The V gene's germline CDR1 is MNHEY and CDR2 SVGEGT. In nucleotides, the CDR3 is TGTGCCAGCAGTTACTCCCCGGACAGATATTATAGCAATCAGCCCCAGCATTTT. As protein: CASSYSPDRYYSNQPQHF.

This clonotype was picked up many times. The genes are TRBV7-2 and TRBJ1-3; a possible D gene is TRBD1 (5 bases). The V end was cut by 3 bases, the J end by 2 bases, with 17 bases between. CDR1 and CDR2 from the germline V gene are SGHTA and FQGNSA. This CDR3 has 17 residues. The CDR3 DNA follows: TGTGCCAGCAGCTTCGTCTCGGGGGGTCGGGCTGGAAACACCATATATTTT. Translating gives CASSFVSGGRAGNTIYF.

The CDR3, as DNA: TGCAGTGCTAGAGCCCCCAGGGGCGTAACTAGCTCCTACGAGCAGTACTTC. Amino acid sequence: CSARAPRGVTSSYEQYF. The chain is built from TRBV20-1 and TRBJ2-7, with D possibly matching TRBD1 (6 bases). V was trimmed by 1 base and J by 0 bases, leaving 19 bases between them. This CDR3 contains 17 residues. Germline V gene data show CDR1 as DFQATT and CDR2 as SNEGSKA (reference sequence).

This clonotype appeared a single time. The chain links TRBV12-3 or TRBV12-4 to TRBJ2-5, with D perhaps given as TRBD1 or TRBD2 (5 bases each). Between the trimmed V and J ends, which lost 8 bases and 2 bases, there was a span of 15 bases. This CDR3 contains 14 residues. The CDR3 coding sequence is TGTGCCAGCCGTAGGACGGGACGACAAGAGACCCAGTACTTC. This sequence encodes CASRRTGRQETQYF.

This clonotype was picked up many times. This chain joins TRBV7-8 and TRBJ2-7; either TRBD1 or TRBD2 may fit D (6 bases each). Germline CDR1 reads SGHVS; CDR2 reads FQNEAQ. Trimming removed 8 bases from V and 7 bases from J, with 18 bases in between. The CDR3 is 13 amino acids. The CDR3 DNA follows: TGTGCCAGCGGGACACAAACGGCGGGGGAGCAGTACGTC. Its protein is CASGTQTAGEQYV.

V usage is TRBV2 and J usage is TRBJ1-1; possibly TRBD1 for D (6 bases). V shed 4 bases and J shed 1 base, with 10 bases lying between them. From germline, CDR1 is SNHLY and CDR2 FYNNEI. This CDR3 contains 14 residues. The CDR3 spells CASSVQGENTEAFF. The CDR3 DNA reads TGTGCCAGCAGTGTACAGGGAGAGAACACTGAAGCTTTCTTT.

This clonotype was counted between two and nine times. DNA of the CDR3: TGTGCCAGCGGAAAAGAGCAAGGGGAGACCCAGTACTTC. Its translation is CASGKEQGETQYF. The V and J genes are TRBV28 and TRBJ2-5, with D hard to call. Germline V gives CDR1 MDHEN, CDR2 SYDVKM. Trimming took off 8 bases at V and 5 bases at J, with 15 bases between the two ends. This CDR3 contains 13 residues.